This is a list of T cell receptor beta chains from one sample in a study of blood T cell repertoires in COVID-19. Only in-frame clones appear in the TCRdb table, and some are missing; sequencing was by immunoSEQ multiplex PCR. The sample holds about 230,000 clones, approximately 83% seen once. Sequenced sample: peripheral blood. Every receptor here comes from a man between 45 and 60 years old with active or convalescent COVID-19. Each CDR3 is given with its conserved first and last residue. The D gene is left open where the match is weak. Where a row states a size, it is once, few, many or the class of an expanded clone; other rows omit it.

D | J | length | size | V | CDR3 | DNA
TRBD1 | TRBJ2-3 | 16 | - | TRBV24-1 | CATSDSRTGKVDTQYF | TGTGCCACCAGTGATTCCCGGACAGGGAAAGTAGATACGCAGTATTTT
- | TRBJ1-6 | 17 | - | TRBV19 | CASSIDMGASNNSPLHF | TGTGCCAGTAGTATAGATATGGGGGCTTCGAATAATTCACCCCTCCACTTT
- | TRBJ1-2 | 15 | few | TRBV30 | CAWSVGKGFDYGYTF | TGTGCCTGGAGTGTAGGGAAGGGGTTTGACTATGGCTACACCTTC
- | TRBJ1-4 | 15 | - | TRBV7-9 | CASSTTGRTNEKLFF | TGTGCCAGCAGCACTACAGGGCGGACTAATGAAAAACTGTTTTTT
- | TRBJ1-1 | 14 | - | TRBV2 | CASVVTGGSTEAFF | TGTGCCAGCGTGGTCACGGGTGGGAGCACTGAAGCTTTCTTT
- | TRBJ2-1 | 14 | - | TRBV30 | CAWRAQGLWNEQFF | TGTGCCTGGAGGGCACAGGGATTGTGGAATGAGCAGTTCTTC
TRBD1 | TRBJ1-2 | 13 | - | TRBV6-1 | CASSEQGENGYTF | TGTGCCAGCAGTGAACAGGGGGAGAACGGCTACACCTTC
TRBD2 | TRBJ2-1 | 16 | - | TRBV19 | CASSIGTSGGYNEQFF | TGTGCCAGTAGTATCGGGACTAGCGGGGGGTACAATGAGCAGTTCTTC
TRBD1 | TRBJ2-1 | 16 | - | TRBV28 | CASSLPGQRVYNEQFF | TGTGCCAGCAGTTTGCCGGGACAGAGAGTCTACAATGAGCAGTTCTTC
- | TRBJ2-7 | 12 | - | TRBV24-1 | CATSVGYHEQYF | TGTGCCACCAGTGTCGGGTACCACGAGCAGTACTTC
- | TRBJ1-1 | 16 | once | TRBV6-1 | CASSEAAGVVNTEAFF | TGTGCCAGCAGTGAAGCGGCGGGAGTGGTGAACACTGAAGCTTTCTTT
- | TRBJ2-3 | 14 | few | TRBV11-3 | CASSKTGLTDTQYF | TGTGCCAGCAGCAAAACAGGGCTTACAGATACGCAGTATTTT
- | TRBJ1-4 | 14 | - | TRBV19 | CASRGREVNEKLFF | TGTGCCTCCCGGGGGAGGGAAGTTAATGAAAAACTGTTTTTT
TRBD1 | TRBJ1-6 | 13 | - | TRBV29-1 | CSVRQGANSPLHF | TGCAGCGTTCGACAGGGGGCTAATTCACCCCTCCACTTT
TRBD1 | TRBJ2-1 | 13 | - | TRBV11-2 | CASSPDRAYEQFF | TGTGCCAGCAGCCCAGACAGGGCCTATGAGCAGTTCTTC
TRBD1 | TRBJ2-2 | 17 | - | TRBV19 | CASSLSDREGFTGELFF | TGTGCCAGTAGTTTATCGGACAGGGAAGGGTTCACCGGGGAGCTGTTTTTT
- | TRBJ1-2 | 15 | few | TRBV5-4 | CASSLGHQGKYGYTF | TGTGCCAGCAGTTTAGGACATCAGGGGAAATATGGCTACACCTTC
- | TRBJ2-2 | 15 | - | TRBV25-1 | CASSEWGGSPGELFF | TGTGCCAGCAGTGAATGGGGGGGCTCTCCCGGGGAGCTGTTTTTT
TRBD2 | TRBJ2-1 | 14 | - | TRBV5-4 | CASRLAGGPYEQFF | TGTGCCAGCAGGCTAGCGGGGGGGCCATATGAGCAGTTCTTC
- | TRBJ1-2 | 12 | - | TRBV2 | CASSELPSGYTF | TGTGCCAGCAGTGAACTACCGTCTGGCTACACCTTC
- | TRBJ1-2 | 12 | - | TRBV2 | CASRYRVSGYTF | TGTGCCAGCAGGTACAGGGTGAGCGGCTACACCTTC
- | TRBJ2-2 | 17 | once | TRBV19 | CASMGYGTPSNTGELFF | TGTGCCAGTATGGGGTACGGGACACCCTCGAACACCGGGGAGCTGTTTTTT
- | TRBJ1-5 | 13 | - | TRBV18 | CASSQGGTQPQHF | TGTGCCAGCTCCCAGGGCGGGACTCAGCCCCAGCATTTT
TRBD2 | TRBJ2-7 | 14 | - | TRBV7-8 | CASSRAGVNYEQYF | TGTGCCAGCAGCCGAGCGGGAGTTAACTACGAGCAGTACTTC
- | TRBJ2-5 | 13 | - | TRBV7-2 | CASSLDSQETQYF | TGTGCCAGCAGCTTGGACAGCCAAGAGACCCAGTACTTC
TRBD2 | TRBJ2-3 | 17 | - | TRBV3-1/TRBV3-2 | CASSHARMGLELDTQYF | TGTGCCAGCAGCCACGCGCGGATGGGACTAGAATTAGATACGCAGTATTTT
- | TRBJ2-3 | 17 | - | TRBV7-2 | CASSLTGLKSGTDTQYF | TGTGCCAGCAGCTTAACGGGACTCAAAAGTGGAACAGATACGCAGTATTTT
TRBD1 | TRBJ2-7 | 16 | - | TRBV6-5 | CASSYSTGTSSYEQYF | TGTGCCAGCAGTTACTCGACAGGGACCAGCTCCTACGAGCAGTACTTC